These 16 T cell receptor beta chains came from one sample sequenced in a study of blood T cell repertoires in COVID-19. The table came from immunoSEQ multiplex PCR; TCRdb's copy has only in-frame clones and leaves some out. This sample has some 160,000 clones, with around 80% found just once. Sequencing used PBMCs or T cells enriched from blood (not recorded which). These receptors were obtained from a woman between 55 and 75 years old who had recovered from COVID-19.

The CDR3 sequence: CASSYQRDTEAFF. CDR3 in DNA: TGTGCCAGCAGTTACCAACGGGACACTGAAGCTTTCTTT. The chain carries TRBV6-5 and TRBJ1-1; D ambiguous. The CDR3 contains 13 residues. The germline V gene has CDR1 MNHEY and CDR2 SVGAGI. V gave up 2 bases and J gave up 3 bases, with 7 bases separating them.

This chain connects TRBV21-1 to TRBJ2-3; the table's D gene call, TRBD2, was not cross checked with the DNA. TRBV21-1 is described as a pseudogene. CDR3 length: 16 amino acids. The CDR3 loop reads CASSERLAAITDTQYF. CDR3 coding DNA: TGTGCCAGCAGCGAGAGACTAGCGGCAATCACAGATACGCAGTATTTT.

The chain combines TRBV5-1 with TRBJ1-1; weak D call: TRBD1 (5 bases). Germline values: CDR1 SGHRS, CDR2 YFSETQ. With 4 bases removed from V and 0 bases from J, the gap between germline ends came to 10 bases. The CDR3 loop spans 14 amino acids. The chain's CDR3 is CASSGQGLNTEAFF. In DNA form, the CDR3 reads TGCGCCAGCAGCGGCCAGGGTTTGAACACTGAAGCTTTCTTT. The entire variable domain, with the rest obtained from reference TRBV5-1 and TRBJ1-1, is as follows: KAGVTQTPRYLIKTRGQQVTLSCSPISGHRSVSWYQQTPGQGLQFLFEYFSETQRNKGNFPGRFSGRQFSNSRSEMNVSTLELGDSALYLCASSGQGLNTEAFFGQGTRLTVV.

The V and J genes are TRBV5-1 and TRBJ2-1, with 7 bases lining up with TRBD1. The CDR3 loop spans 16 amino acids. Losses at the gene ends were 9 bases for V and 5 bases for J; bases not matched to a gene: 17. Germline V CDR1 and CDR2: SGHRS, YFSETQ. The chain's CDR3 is CAIRHSGTDSNNEQFF. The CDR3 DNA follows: TGCGCCATCAGGCATTCCGGGACAGATTCCAACAATGAGCAGTTCTTC.

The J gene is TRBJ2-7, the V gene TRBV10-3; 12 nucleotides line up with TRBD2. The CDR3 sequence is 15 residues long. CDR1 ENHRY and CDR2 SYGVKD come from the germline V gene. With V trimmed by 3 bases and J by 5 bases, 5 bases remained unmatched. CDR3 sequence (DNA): TGTGCCATCAGTGACCTAGCGGGGGGGAAGGACGAGCAGTACTTC. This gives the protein CAISDLAGGKDEQYF.

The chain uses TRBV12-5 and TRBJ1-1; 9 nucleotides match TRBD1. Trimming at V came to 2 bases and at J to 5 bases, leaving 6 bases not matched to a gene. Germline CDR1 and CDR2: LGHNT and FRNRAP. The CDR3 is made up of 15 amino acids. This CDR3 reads CASGLTWDRETEAFF. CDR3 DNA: TGTGCTAGTGGTTTGACTTGGGACAGGGAAACTGAAGCTTTCTTT. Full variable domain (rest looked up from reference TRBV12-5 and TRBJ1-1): DARVTQTPRHKVTEMGQEVTMRCQPILGHNTVFWYRQTMMQGLELLAYFRNRAPLDDSGMPKDRFSAEMPDATLATLKIQPSEPRDSAVYFCASGLTWDRETEAFFGQGTRLTVV.

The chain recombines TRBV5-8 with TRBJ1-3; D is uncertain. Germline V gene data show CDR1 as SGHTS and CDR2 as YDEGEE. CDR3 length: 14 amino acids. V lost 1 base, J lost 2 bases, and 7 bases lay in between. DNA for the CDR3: TGTGCCAGCAGCTTGCGGGTGGCTGGAAACACCATATATTTT. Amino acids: CASSLRVAGNTIYF.

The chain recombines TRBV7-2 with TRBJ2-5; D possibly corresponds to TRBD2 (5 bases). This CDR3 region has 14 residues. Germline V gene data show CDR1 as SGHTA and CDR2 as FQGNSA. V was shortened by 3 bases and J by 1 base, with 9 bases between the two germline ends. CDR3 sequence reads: CASSLTLGQETQYF. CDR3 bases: TGTGCCAGCAGCTTGACACTAGGCCAAGAGACCCAGTACTTC.

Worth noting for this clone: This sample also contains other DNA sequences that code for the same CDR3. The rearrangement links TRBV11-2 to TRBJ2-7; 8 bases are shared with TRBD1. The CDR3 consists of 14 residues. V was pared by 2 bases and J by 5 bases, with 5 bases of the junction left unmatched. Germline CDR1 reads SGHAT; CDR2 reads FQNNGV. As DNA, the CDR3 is TGTGCCAGCAGCTTAAGGCAGGGGGCCGACGAGCAGTACTTC. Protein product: CASSLRQGADEQYF.

CDR3 sequence: CASSISGGRITYNEQFF. CDR3 DNA sequence: TGTGCCAGCAGTATATCAGGGGGCCGTATAACCTACAATGAGCAGTTCTTC. This chain joins TRBV21-1 and TRBJ2-1; TRBD1, the D gene given by the table, was not confirmed from the DNA. TRBV21-1 is given as a pseudogene. The CDR3 is 17 residues long.

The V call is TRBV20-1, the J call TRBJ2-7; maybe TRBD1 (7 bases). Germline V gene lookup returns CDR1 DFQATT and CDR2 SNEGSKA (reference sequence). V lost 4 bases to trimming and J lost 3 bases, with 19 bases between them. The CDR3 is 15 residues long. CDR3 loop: CSAIDRAGSGYEQYF. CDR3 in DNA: TGCAGTGCTATTGACAGGGCCGGGAGCGGCTACGAGCAGTACTTC.

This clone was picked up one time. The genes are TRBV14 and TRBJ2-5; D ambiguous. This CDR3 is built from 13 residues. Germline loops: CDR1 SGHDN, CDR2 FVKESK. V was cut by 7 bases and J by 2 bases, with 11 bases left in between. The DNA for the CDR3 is TGTGCCAGCACTCGAAGCGCGCAAGAGACCCAGTACTTC. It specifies CASTRSAQETQYF.

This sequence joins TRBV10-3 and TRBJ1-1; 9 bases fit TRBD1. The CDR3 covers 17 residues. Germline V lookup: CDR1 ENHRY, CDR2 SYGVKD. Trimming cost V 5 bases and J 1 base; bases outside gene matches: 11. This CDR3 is CAISQRPPGQGNTEAFF. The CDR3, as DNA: TGTGCCATCAGTCAGCGCCCCCCGGGACAGGGGAACACTGAAGCTTTCTTT.

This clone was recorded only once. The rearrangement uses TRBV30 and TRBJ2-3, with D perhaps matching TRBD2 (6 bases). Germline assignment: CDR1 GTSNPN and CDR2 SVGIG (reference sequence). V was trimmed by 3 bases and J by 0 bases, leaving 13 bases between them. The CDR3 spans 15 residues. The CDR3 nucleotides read TGTGCCTGGAGGAAGGGACTGGCTAGCACAGATACGCAGTATTTT. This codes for CAWRKGLASTDTQYF.

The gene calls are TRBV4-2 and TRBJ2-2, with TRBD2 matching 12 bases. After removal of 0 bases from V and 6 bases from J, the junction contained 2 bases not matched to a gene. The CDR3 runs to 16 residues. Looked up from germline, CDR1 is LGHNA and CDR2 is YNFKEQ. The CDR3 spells CASSQDASGGAGELFF. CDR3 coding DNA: TGTGCCAGCAGCCAAGACGCTAGCGGGGGGGCCGGGGAGCTGTTTTTT.

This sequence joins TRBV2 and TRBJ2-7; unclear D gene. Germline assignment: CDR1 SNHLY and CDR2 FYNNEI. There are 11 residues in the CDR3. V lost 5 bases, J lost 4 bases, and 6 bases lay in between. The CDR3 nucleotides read TGTGCCAGCAGTTACTTATACGAGCAGTACTTC. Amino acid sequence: CASSYLYEQYF.